Following are 13 T cell receptor beta chains from one sample sequenced in a study of T cells in localized non-small cell lung cancer. The repertoire was sequenced with immunoSEQ multiplex PCR; TCRdb's copy has only in-frame clones and lacks some. This table has 70,000 to 100,000 clones, 80% appearing once. The specimen comprised peripheral blood, sampled before any cancer treatment. The receptors shown here come from a female donor at least 60 years old with stage I lung adenocarcinoma.

This sequence joins TRBV30 and TRBJ1-2; D not certain. Per germline, CDR1 GTSNPN and CDR2 SVGIG (reference sequence). The CDR3 is 13 amino acids. Trimming removed 0 bases from V and 9 bases from J, with 14 bases in between. CDR3 DNA: TGTGCCTGGAGTGTTAAGCCGGGTGCGAGCTACACCTTC. Its translation: CAWSVKPGASYTF.

The chain has TRBV6-5 and TRBJ2-5, with TRBD1 matching 7 bases. In germline, CDR1 is MNHEY, CDR2 SVGAGI. The CDR3 length is 14 residues. V gave up 8 bases and J gave up 4 bases; unmatched junction bases: 10. In DNA form, the CDR3 reads TGTGCCAGCCGTCCACCCGCAGGGGGAGAGACCCAGTACTTC. Protein: CASRPPAGGETQYF.

The CDR3 here is CASRLAGGVTDTQYF. The CDR3 DNA reads as TGTGCCAGTCGACTAGCGGGGGGGGTCACAGATACGCAGTATTTT. The gene calls are TRBV19 and TRBJ2-3, with 14 positions matching TRBD2. The germline V gene encodes CDR1 LNHDA and CDR2 SQIVND (reference sequence). This CDR3 has 15 residues. The V gene end was trimmed by 8 bases and the J gene end by 2 bases; junction bases not matched to a gene: 3. The variable domain in full, completed from reference TRBV19 and TRBJ2-3, reads DGGITQSPKYLFRKEGQNVTLSCEQNLNHDAMYWYRQDPGQGLRLIYYSQIVNDFQKGDIAEGYSVSREKKESFPLTVTSAQKNPTAFYLCASRLAGGVTDTQYFGPGTRLTVL.

The gene calls are TRBV4-2 and TRBJ2-5; 7 nucleotides match TRBD2. The germline CDR1 and CDR2 sequences are LGHNA and YNFKEQ. J was trimmed by 3 bases and V by 2 bases; bases with no gene match: 3. The CDR3 contains 14 residues. The DNA for the CDR3 is TGTGCCAGCAGCCAATCGGCGGGAGAAGAGACCCAGTACTTC. This translates into CASSQSAGEETQYF.

V usage is TRBV28 and J usage is TRBJ1-2; TRBD1 is a possible D gene (5 bases). V dropped 3 bases and J dropped 4 bases, with 15 bases sitting between them. Germline V gives CDR1 MDHEN, CDR2 SYDVKM. The CDR3 runs to 15 residues. CDR3 coding DNA: TGTGCCAGCAGTTTCGGGGCGGGGGACCTCTATGGCTACACCTTC. This gives the protein CASSFGAGDLYGYTF.

The chain links TRBV7-3 to TRBJ2-6, with unresolved D. The CDR3 length is 13 residues. V was pared by 5 bases and J by 4 bases, with 6 bases between. The V gene's germline CDR1 is SGHTA and CDR2 FQGTGA. CDR3 amino acids: CASSPVGANVLTF. The CDR3 DNA follows: TGTGCCAGCAGCCCAGTAGGGGCCAACGTCCTGACTTTC.

The gene calls are TRBV10-3 and TRBJ2-7, with TRBD2 identical over 8 bases. The CDR3 sequence is 14 residues long. Germline trimming cut 3 bases from V and 7 bases from J; bases unmatched to any gene: 8. The germline gives CDR1 ENHRY, CDR2 SYGVKD. The CDR3 reads CAISDTREGWEQYF. The CDR3 nucleotides read TGTGCCATCAGTGACACCCGGGAGGGCTGGGAGCAGTACTTC.

This clone came up once. The junction shows a germline mismatch at one end, possibly a read error. Written as DNA, the CDR3 is TGTGCCAGCAGTGAAGCGCGTGGGACAGGGGAGCTCTTC. Amino acid sequence: CASSEARGTGELF. This chain connects TRBV6-1 to TRBJ1-2; TRBD1 matches 10 bases. This CDR3 contains 13 residues. Germline CDR1 is MNHNS and CDR2 is SASEGT.

The gene calls are TRBV7-2 and TRBJ2-3; 8 bases match TRBD2. CDR1 SGHTA and CDR2 FQGNSA come from the germline V gene. CDR3 size: 15 residues. The ends lost 1 base at V and 1 base at J; junction bases unmatched: 1. The CDR3 DNA sequence: TGTGCCAGCAGCTTAGAACTAGCGGGCACAGATACGCAGTATTTT. Protein: CASSLELAGTDTQYF.

The chain links TRBV5-4 to TRBJ2-2, with 13 bases that match TRBD2. CDR3 length equals 18 residues. Trimming cost V 4 bases and J 7 bases; bases outside gene matches: 13. Germline V gene sequence: CDR1 SGHNT, CDR2 YYREEE (reference sequence). The CDR3 DNA reads TGTGCCAGCAGCGCCCCAAGGGTTGGACTAGCGGGAGTCGGGGAGCTGTTTTTT. This codes for CASSAPRVGLAGVGELFF.

The chain employs TRBV5-1 and TRBJ2-1; no clear D. The V and J ends lost 1 base and 2 bases respectively, with 16 bases between them. CDR1 SGHRS and CDR2 YFSETQ come from the germline V gene. CDR3 length: 17 residues. For the CDR3, the DNA is TGCGCCAGCAGCTTGCTCCCCCGCAGTACCGCCTACAATGAGCAGTTCTTC. Translated, it gives CASSLLPRSTAYNEQFF.

The V and J genes are TRBV28 and TRBJ2-1; unclear D gene. Germline V gene sequence: CDR1 MDHEN, CDR2 SYDVKM. Trimming cost V 3 bases and J 5 bases, with 8 bases left between them. The CDR3 runs 13 residues. The CDR3 sequence: CASSFNTHNEQFF. The CDR3 DNA is TGTGCCAGCAGTTTTAATACACACAATGAGCAGTTCTTC.

In its sample, this clone was seen a few times. Different DNA sequences within this sample yield the same CDR3. The gene calls are TRBV5-6 and TRBJ2-5, with D uncertain. This CDR3 has 11 residues. Germline-derived CDR1 and CDR2 are SGHDT and YYEEEE. Between the trimmed V and J ends, which lost 1 base and 3 bases, there was a span of 1 base. The CDR3 nucleotides are TGTGCCAGCAGCTTGAAAGAGACCCAGTACTTC. Amino acids: CASSLKETQYF.